Sequencing of this TCR beta chain was carried out in a study of T cells in Graves' hyperthyroidism and ophthalmopathy. The CDR3 regions of TCR beta were amplified from RNA transcripts. Researchers ran a first-round RT-PCR on the TCR CDR3 using the HTBI primer set. TCRdb processed the multiplex PCR reads anew with MiXCR; each CDR3 protein has one entry. The data show approximately 640,000 distinct CDR3 sequences, around 15% seen once. The CDR3 consists of 14 residues. The V gene's germline CDR1 is KGHSH and CDR2 LQKENI. Trimming cost V 5 bases and J 5 bases, with 12 bases left between them. This clonotype was observed at least ten times.

This chain links TRBV18 with TRBJ1-4, with D uncertain. The sample was blood. The TCR originated in a woman aged 25 to 39 with Graves' hyperthyroidism. The CDR3 coding sequence is TGTGCCAGCTCAAGGTCAAGAGGGAATGAAAAACTGTTTTTT. Protein: CASSRSRGNEKLFF.